This T cell receptor (beta chain) was captured in a study of chemoradiotherapy in HPV16-positive cancers. Study background: Functional T-cell assays on a couple of HPV16-positive patients' cells defined candidate HPV-specific clones and common TCR motifs. Study-level results: Functional assays defining HPV-specific T cells used only two HPV16-positive patients. Candidate HPV-specific clones and E7-related TCR motifs grew in tumor during treatment.

Points on this clone: Antigen specificity is unknown.

Profiled with immunoSEQ multiplex PCR; TCRdb holds only in-frame clones, not every one. Counted here are about 12,000 clones, under 80% occurring once; the ten biggest clones make up more than 2%. Germline values: CDR1 MDHEN, CDR2 SYDVKM. V lost 2 bases and J lost 3; bases outside the gene matches: 4. This CDR3 spans 14 amino acids. Over chemoradiotherapy, repertoires were sampled more than once. The chain employs TRBV28 and TRBJ2-7; 7 bases align to TRBD1. Sample acquisition took place from a patient who underwent chemoradiotherapy. This TCR came from a human donor with HPV-associated anogenital cancer. The CDR3 DNA sequence: TGTGCCAGCAGTTTACGGGACAGCCTCTACGAGCAGTACTTC. Protein product: CASSLRDSLYEQYF.